Listed below are T cell receptor beta chains from one sample, sequenced in a study of T and B cells in COVID-19 patients. From the multiplex PCR reads, TCRdb called clonotypes with MiXCR, one entry per CDR3 protein. Altogether 20,000 or so distinct CDR3 sequences are present, 30% to 35% being singletons, with the ten largest covering around 2.1%. The specimen sequenced was blood. The receptors here all came from a human donor who had recovered from COVID-19. Each CDR3 is given with its conserved first and last residue. Each record gives: clone size, V gene, D gene, J gene, CDR3 protein, CDR3 DNA. The D gene is left open where the match is weak. Not every row has a clone size; where given, it reads once, few, many or a size class.

.	TRBV12-3/TRBV12-4	.	TRBJ1-1	CASSLDSEAFF	TGTGCCAGCAGTCTCGACAGCGAAGCTTTCTTT
many	TRBV18	.	TRBJ2-5	CASSPQQETQYF	TGTGCCAGCTCACCCCAACAAGAGACCCAGTACTTC
.	TRBV19	TRBD1	TRBJ1-5	CASSIGQRGTGCQPQHF	TGTGCCAGTAGTATCGGTCAGCGGGGGACAGGGTGCCAGCCCCAGCATTTT
.	TRBV11-2	.	TRBJ2-1	CASSLVGTYNEQFF	TGTGCCAGCAGCTTAGTTGGCACCTACAATGAGCAGTTCTTC
few	TRBV30	.	TRBJ2-7	CASEGVNTGEQYF	TGTGCCTCCGAGGGGGTGAACACCGGGGAGCAGTACTTC
few	TRBV12-3/TRBV12-4	.	TRBJ2-5	CASSPRRQETQYF	TGTGCCAGCAGTCCCAGGCGACAAGAGACCCAGTACTTC
.	TRBV27	TRBD2	TRBJ2-3	CASSLDPLAGFTDTQYF	TGTGCCAGCAGTTTAGACCCCCTAGCGGGGTTCACAGATACGCAGTATTTT
many	TRBV5-6	.	TRBJ2-5	CASSLVRDGTQYF	TGTGCCAGCAGCTTGGTCCGAGACGGAACCCAGTACTTC
.	TRBV6-5	.	TRBJ1-2	CASSYSSQGDGYTF	TGTGCCAGCAGTTACTCGAGCCAGGGCGACGGCTACACCTTC
few	TRBV6-5	TRBD1	TRBJ2-7	CASRPGTGLVYEQYF	TGTGCCAGCAGGCCCGGGACAGGGCTAGTGTACGAGCAGTACTTC
few	TRBV27	.	TRBJ2-6	CASSSGANVLTF	TGTGCCAGCAGTTCCGGGGCCAACGTCCTGACTTTC
.	TRBV7-9	.	TRBJ2-3	CAGEGADTQYF	TGTGCCGGCGAGGGTGCAGATACGCAGTATTTT
medium-sized	TRBV30	.	TRBJ2-2	CAWSLNTGELFF	TGTGCCTGGAGCCTTAACACCGGGGAGCTGTTTTTT
once	TRBV20-1	.	TRBJ2-1	CSARGPPTMGGTYNEQFF	TGCAGTGCTAGAGGCCCCCCGACTATGGGGGGAACCTACAATGAGCAGTTCTTC
.	TRBV6-5	TRBD1	TRBJ1-1	CASSYLMRDRGNTEAFF	TGTGCCAGCAGTTACTTGATGCGGGACAGGGGTAACACTGAAGCTTTCTTT
few	TRBV10-3	TRBD1	TRBJ1-2	CAITGGTNYGYTF	TGTGCCATCACAGGGGGGACCAACTATGGCTACACCTTC
.	TRBV18	.	TRBJ1-5	CASSPGRDQPQHF	TGTGCCAGCTCACCCGGTCGGGATCAGCCCCAGCATTTT
many	TRBV5-6	.	TRBJ1-2	CASSLATGGYTF	TGTGCCAGCAGCTTGGCGACGGGAGGCTACACCTTC
medium-sized	TRBV18	.	TRBJ2-3	CASSPSVTDTQYF	TGTGCCAGCTCACCTTCGGTCACAGATACGCAGTATTTT
many	TRBV19	.	TRBJ1-4	CASSPQAEGEKLFF	TGTGCCAGTAGTCCCCAGGCGGAAGGGGAAAAACTGTTTTTT
many	TRBV30	TRBD1	TRBJ1-4	CAWSPGQGDEKLFF	TGTGCCTGGAGTCCGGGACAGGGTGATGAAAAACTGTTTTTT
.	TRBV13	TRBD1	TRBJ1-3	CASSTRTGGSGNTIYF	TGTGCCAGCAGCACTCGGACAGGGGGCAGCGGAAACACCATATATTTT
.	TRBV12-3/TRBV12-4	.	TRBJ1-2	CASRPGTDGYTF	TGTGCCAGCAGGCCCGGGACGGATGGCTACACCTTC
few	TRBV12-3/TRBV12-4	.	TRBJ1-1	CASSLIDTEAFF	TGTGCCAGCAGTTTAATTGACACTGAAGCTTTCTTT
many	TRBV30	.	TRBJ1-6	CAWSVGPEGPPLHF	TGTGCCTGGAGTGTAGGGCCCGAGGGGCCACCCCTCCACTTT
few	TRBV11-3	.	TRBJ2-1	CASSLGSYNEQFF	TGTGCCAGCAGCTTAGGGTCCTACAATGAGCAGTTCTTC
.	TRBV6-5	TRBD2	TRBJ2-7	CAISAIAGGGPEQYF	TGTGCCATCAGTGCTATAGCGGGGGGGGGCCCCGAGCAGTACTTC
.	TRBV10-3	.	TRBJ2-3	CAISEADTQYF	TGTGCCATCAGTGAAGCAGATACGCAGTATTTT
.	TRBV6-6	.	TRBJ1-5	CASSYSMGGSNLQHF	TGTGCCAGCAGTTACTCGATGGGGGGCTCAAATCTCCAGCATTTT
.	TRBV20-1	.	TRBJ2-3	CSASGAGTLSDTQYF	TGCAGTGCTAGCGGGGCGGGGACTCTCAGTGATACGCAGTATTTT
few	TRBV29-1	.	TRBJ1-1	CSASRGDTEAFF	TGCAGCGCCTCGAGAGGGGACACTGAAGCTTTCTTT
few	TRBV19	.	TRBJ1-3	CASSRARASGNTIYF	TGTGCCAGTAGTAGGGCGAGAGCCTCTGGAAACACCATATATTTT
medium-sized	TRBV30	.	TRBJ2-7	CAWSVREEQYF	TGTGCCTGGAGTGTCAGAGAGGAGCAGTACTTC
few	TRBV20-1	.	TRBJ2-2	CSARKAGPTTGELFF	TGCAGTGCTAGAAAGGCGGGCCCGACCACCGGGGAGCTGTTTTTT